This TCR beta chain was profiled in a study of T cell changes during pregnancy in multiple sclerosis. Repertoires were generated with immunoSEQ multiplex PCR, while TCRdb's copy carries only in-frame clones and drops some. Of around 68,000 clones in the sample, 75% to 95% were seen once. CDR3 size: 13 residues. V shed 5 bases and J shed 8 bases, with 15 bases lying between them. Germline V CDR1 and CDR2: LNHDA, SQIVND (reference sequence). The source material was peripheral blood, sampled in the third trimester of pregnancy. The receptor was derived from a female donor in good health, enrolled as a control in a pregnancy study. V gene TRBV19 combines with J gene TRBJ1-2, with D possibly TRBD1 on 5 matching bases. CDR3 bases: TGTGCCAGTAGTCCCCGGGAGGGGAAAGGCTACACCTTC. It encodes CASSPREGKGYTF. Based on the CDR3 plus reference TRBV19 and TRBJ1-2, the full variable domain is DGGITQSPKYLFRKEGQNVTLSCEQNLNHDAMYWYRQDPGQGLRLIYYSQIVNDFQKGDIAEGYSVSREKKESFPLTVTSAQKNPTAFYLCASSPREGKGYTFGSGTRLTVV.